Below are 2 T cell receptor beta chains sequenced from a single sample in a study of blood T cells in healthy people across ages. The second PCR ran roughly 7 to 11 cycles with a sample-barcoded 5' primer and J-beta primers. MiXCR was run by TCRdb on the 5' RACE reads, yielding one entry per CDR3 protein. In the table there are around 1,100,000 distinct CDR3 sequences, about two fifths of which are singletons. Sequencing was carried out using blood. These receptors were taken from a man between 18 and 35 years old in good health.

This clonotype was counted between two and nine times. V gene TRBV20-1 combines with J gene TRBJ1-5, with D uncertain. V lost 6 bases and J lost 7, with 22 bases in between. The CDR3 length is 15 residues. Germline assignment: CDR1 DFQATT and CDR2 SNEGSKA (reference sequence). CDR3 DNA sequence: TGCAGTGCGAACGCCATTTCATCCGCGGAGCAGCCCCAGCATTTT. Its protein is CSANAISSAEQPQHF.

This clonotype was seen a handful of times. The gene calls are TRBV7-2 and TRBJ1-2, with D possibly TRBD1 on 6 matching bases. V lost 2 bases to trimming and J lost 7 bases, with 17 bases between them. The germline gives CDR1 SGHTA, CDR2 FQGNSA. The CDR3 is 15 amino acids. For the CDR3, the DNA is TGTGCCAGCAGCTTAAGTATTCCAGGGGAGGTTGGCTACACCTTC. This codes for CASSLSIPGEVGYTF.